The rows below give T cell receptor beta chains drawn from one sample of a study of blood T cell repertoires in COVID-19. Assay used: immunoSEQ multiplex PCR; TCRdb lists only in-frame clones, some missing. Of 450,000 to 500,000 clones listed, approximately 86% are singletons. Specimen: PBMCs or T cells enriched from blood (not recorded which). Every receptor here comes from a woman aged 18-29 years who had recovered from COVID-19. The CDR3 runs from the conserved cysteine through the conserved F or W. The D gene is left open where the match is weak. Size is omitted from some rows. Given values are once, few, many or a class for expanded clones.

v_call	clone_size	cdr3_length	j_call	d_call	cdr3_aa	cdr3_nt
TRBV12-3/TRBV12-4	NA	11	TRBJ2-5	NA	CASSMRETQYF	TGTGCCAGCAGCATGAGGGAGACCCAGTACTTC
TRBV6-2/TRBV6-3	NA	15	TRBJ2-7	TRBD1	CASSPGTGYSYEQYF	TGTGCCAGCAGTCCAGGGACAGGGTATTCCTACGAGCAGTACTTC
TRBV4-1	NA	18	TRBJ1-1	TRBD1	CASSRAVGGVLQDTEAFF	TGCGCCAGCAGCCGGGCGGTAGGGGGCGTTCTCCAGGACACTGAAGCTTTCTTT
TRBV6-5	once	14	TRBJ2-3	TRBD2	CASGERGPTDTQYF	TGTGCCAGCGGCGAGCGGGGACCCACAGATACGCAGTATTTT
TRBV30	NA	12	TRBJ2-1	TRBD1	CAWSTGGYEQFF	TGTGCCTGGAGTACAGGGGGCTATGAGCAGTTCTTC
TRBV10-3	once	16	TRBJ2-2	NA	CATSLGSGLGTGELFF	TGTGCCACGTCCTTAGGGAGCGGCCTTGGGACCGGGGAGCTGTTTTTT
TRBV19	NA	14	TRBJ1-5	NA	CASSNGQGDQPQHF	TGTGCCAGTAGTAATGGGCAGGGTGATCAGCCCCAGCATTTT
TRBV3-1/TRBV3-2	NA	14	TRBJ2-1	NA	CASSQRGMGDEQFF	TGTGCCAGCAGCCAAAGGGGGATGGGCGATGAGCAGTTCTTC
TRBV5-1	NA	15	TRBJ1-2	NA	CASSLAGGANYGYTF	TGCGCCAGCAGCCTGGCGGGGGGCGCTAACTATGGCTACACCTTC
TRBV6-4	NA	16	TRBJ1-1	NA	CASRDTPPSLYTEAFF	TGTGCCAGTAGAGATACGCCCCCATCGCTTTACACTGAAGCTTTCTTT
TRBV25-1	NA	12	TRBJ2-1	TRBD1	CASTGTGGRQFF	TGTGCCAGCACCGGGACAGGTGGGAGGCAGTTCTTC
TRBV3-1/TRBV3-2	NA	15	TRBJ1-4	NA	CASSQDRVLSEKLFF	TGTGCCAGCAGCCAAGACAGGGTTCTCTCGGAAAAACTGTTTTTT
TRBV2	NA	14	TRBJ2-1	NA	CASESPGVDNEQFF	TGTGCCAGCGAGTCCCCCGGGGTTGACAATGAGCAGTTCTTC
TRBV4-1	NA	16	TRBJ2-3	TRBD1	CASSESSDREADTQYF	TGCGCCAGCAGCGAGAGCTCCGACAGGGAAGCAGATACGCAGTATTTT
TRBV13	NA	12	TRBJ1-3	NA	CASSFRGNTIYF	TGTGCCAGCAGCTTCAGAGGAAACACCATATATTTT
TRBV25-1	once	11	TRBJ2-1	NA	CASTSLEEQFF	TGTGCCAGCACCTCCTTAGAGGAGCAGTTCTTC
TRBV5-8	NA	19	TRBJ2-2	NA	CASSSVKVAFPLNTGELFF	TGTGCCAGCAGCTCGGTGAAGGTAGCGTTTCCTCTGAACACCGGGGAGCTGTTTTTT
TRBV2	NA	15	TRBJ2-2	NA	CASGGPGGGTGELFF	TGTGCCAGCGGCGGACCCGGAGGAGGCACCGGGGAGCTGTTTTTT
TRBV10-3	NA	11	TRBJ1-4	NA	CAVGSAEKLFF	TGTGCCGTCGGGAGTGCTGAAAAACTGTTTTTT
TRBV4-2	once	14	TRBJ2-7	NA	CASSRGTSSYEQYF	TGTGCCAGCAGCCGTGGGACAAGCTCCTACGAGCAGTACTTC
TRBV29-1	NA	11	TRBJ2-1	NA	CSAPLSTGGIF	TGCAGCGCCCCCCTTTCGACCGGCGGGATCTTC
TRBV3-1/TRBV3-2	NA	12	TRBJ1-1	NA	CASSTGSTEAFF	TGTGCCAGCAGCACAGGGAGCACTGAAGCTTTCTTT
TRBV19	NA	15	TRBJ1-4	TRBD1	CASSLTGTGYEKLFF	TGTGCCAGTAGTCTAACCGGGACAGGGTATGAAAAACTGTTTTTT
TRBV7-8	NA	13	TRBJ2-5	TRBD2	CAAAGGQGETQYF	TGTGCCGCGGCGGGAGGGCAGGGAGAGACCCAGTACTTC
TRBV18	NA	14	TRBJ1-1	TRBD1	CASAGQGLNTEAFF	TGTGCCAGCGCCGGACAGGGATTGAACACTGAAGCTTTCTTT
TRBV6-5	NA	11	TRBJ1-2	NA	CASTGNYGYTF	TGTGCCAGTACAGGAAACTATGGCTACACCTTC
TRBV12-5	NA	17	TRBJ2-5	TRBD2	CASGPTSSGGAQETQYF	TGTGCTAGTGGTCCTACATCTAGCGGGGGGGCCCAAGAGACCCAGTACTTC
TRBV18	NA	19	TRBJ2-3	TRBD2	CASSPTWTSGGFEGDTQYF	TGTGCCAGCTCCCCCACCTGGACTAGCGGGGGCTTTGAGGGAGATACGCAGTATTTT
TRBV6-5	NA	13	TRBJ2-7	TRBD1	CASSPDRGDEQYF	TGTGCCAGCAGCCCGGACAGGGGTGACGAGCAGTACTTC